This T cell receptor (beta chain) was captured by sequencing in a study of blood T cell repertoires in COVID-19. Overall study: Samples came from the United States, Italy and Spain, spanning acute and convalescent COVID-19. PBMCs, B-cell-depleted T cells, or T cells were the source of the cDNA or gDNA that made up the material.

This clone has more than one count but fewer than ten. V was trimmed by 2 bases and J by 6 bases, leaving 8 bases between them. The CDR3 has 12 amino acids. CDR1 SGHTA and CDR2 FQGTGA come from the germline V gene. Generated by immunoSEQ multiplex PCR, the TCRdb table keeps only in-frame clones and is missing some. The repertoire holds about 73,000 clones, with approximately 83% as singletons. This clonotype was sampled from a woman aged 55-69 years with acute or convalescent COVID-19. This chain joins TRBV7-3 and TRBJ2-7; no clear D gene. The sample comprised peripheral blood. CDR3 protein: CASSLDGGEQYF. The CDR3 DNA is TGTGCCAGCAGCTTAGACGGCGGCGAGCAGTACTTC.